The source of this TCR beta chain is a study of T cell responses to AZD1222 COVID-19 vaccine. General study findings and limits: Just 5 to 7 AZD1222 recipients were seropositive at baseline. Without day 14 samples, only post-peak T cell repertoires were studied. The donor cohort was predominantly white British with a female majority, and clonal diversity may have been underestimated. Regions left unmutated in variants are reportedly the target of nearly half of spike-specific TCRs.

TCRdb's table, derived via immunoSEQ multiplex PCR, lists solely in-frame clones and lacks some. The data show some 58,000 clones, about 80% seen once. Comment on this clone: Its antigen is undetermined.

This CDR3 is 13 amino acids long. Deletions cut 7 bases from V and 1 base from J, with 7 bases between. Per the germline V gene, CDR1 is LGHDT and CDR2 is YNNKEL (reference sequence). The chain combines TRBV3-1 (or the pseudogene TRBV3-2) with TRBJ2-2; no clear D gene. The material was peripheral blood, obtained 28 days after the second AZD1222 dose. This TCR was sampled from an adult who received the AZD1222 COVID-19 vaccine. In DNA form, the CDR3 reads TGTGCCAGCACCCCTGGGAACACCGGGGAGCTGTTTTTT. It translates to CASTPGNTGELFF.